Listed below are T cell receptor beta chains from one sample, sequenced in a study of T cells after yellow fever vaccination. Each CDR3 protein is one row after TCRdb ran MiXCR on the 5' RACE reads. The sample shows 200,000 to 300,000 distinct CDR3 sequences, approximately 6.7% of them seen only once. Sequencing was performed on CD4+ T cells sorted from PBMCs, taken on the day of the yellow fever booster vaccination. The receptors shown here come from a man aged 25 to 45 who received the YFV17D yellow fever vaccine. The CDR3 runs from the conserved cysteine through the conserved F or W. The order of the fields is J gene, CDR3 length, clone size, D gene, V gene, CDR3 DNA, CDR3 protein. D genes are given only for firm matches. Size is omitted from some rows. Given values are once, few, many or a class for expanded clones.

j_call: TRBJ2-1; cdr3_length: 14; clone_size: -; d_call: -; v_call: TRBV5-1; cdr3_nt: TGCGCCAGCAGCTTGGTACGGGGAGAAGATGAGCAGTTCTTC; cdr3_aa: CASSLVRGEDEQFF
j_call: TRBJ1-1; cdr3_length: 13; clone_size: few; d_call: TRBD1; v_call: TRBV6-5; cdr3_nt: TGTGCCAGCACCAGACAGGGGAACACTGAAGCTTTCTTT; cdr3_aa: CASTRQGNTEAFF
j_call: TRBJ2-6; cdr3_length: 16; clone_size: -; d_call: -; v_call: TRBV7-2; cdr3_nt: TGTGCCAGCAGCTCCGCTTGGGCGGCGGGGGCCAACGTCCTGACTTTC; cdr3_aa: CASSSAWAAGANVLTF
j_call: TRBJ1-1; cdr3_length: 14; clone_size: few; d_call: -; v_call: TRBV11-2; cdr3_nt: TGTGCCAGCAGCTTAATGACAGGGAACACTGAAGCTTTCTTT; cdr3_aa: CASSLMTGNTEAFF
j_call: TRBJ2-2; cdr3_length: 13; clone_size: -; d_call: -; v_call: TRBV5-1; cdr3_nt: TGCGCCAGCGGTGGGGGAAACACCGGGGAGCTGTTTTTT; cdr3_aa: CASGGGNTGELFF
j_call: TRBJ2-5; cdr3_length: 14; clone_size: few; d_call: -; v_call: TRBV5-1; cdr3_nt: TGCGCCAGCAGCTTACAGGGACCTGGAGAGACCCAGTACTTC; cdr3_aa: CASSLQGPGETQYF
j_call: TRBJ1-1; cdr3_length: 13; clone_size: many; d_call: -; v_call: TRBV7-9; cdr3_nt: TGTGCCAGCAGCCCCGGGGGGGGCACTGAAGCTTTCTTT; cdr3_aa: CASSPGGGTEAFF
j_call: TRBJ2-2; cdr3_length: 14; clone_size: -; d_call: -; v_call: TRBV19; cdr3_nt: TGTGCCAGTAGTATAGACAGGGGCACCGGGGAGCTGTTTTTT; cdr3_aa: CASSIDRGTGELFF
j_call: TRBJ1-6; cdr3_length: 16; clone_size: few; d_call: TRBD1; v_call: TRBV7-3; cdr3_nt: TGTGCCAGCAGCTTAGGCGGGACAGGGACGAATTCACCCCTCCACTTT; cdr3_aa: CASSLGGTGTNSPLHF
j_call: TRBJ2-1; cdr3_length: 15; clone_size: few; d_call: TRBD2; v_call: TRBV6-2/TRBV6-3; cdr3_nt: TGTGCCAGCATCCGGGGACTAGCGGGATACAATGAGCAGTTCTTC; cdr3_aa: CASIRGLAGYNEQFF
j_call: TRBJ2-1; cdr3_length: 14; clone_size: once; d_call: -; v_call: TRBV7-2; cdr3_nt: TGTGCCAGCAGCGCCACTAGCCACGACAATGAGCAGTTCTTC; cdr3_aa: CASSATSHDNEQFF
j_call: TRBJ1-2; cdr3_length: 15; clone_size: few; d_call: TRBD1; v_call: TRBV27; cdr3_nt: TGTGCCAGCAGTTTCGGGACAGGGGGCCCCAAACGCTACACCTTC; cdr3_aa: CASSFGTGGPKRYTF
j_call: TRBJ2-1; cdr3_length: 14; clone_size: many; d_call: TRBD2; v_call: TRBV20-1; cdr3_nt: TGCAGTGCTTCGGGCGGGAGCACCTACAATGAGCAGTTCTTC; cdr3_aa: CSASGGSTYNEQFF
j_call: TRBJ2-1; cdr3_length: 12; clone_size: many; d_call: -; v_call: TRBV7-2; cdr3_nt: TGTGCCAGCAGCTTAGCCGGCTATGAGCAGTTCTTC; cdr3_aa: CASSLAGYEQFF
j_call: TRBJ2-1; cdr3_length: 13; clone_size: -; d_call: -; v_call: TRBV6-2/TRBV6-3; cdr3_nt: TGTGCCAGCAGTTACATGTCACGAAGTGAGCAGTTCTTC; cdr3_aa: CASSYMSRSEQFF
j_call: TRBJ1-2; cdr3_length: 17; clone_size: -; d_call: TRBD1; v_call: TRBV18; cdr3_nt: TGTGCCAGCTCACCGTACATGAGTACAGGGGGAGAAAATGGCTACACCTTC; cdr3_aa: CASSPYMSTGGENGYTF
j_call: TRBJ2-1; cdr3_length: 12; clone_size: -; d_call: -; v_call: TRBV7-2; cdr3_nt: TGTGCCAGCAGCACCCCCGGCGGGCTACAGTTCTTC; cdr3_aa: CASSTPGGLQFF
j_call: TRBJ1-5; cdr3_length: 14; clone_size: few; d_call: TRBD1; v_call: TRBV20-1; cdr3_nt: TGCAGTGCTAGAGAGGGACAGGTCAATCAGCCCCAGCATTTT; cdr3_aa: CSAREGQVNQPQHF
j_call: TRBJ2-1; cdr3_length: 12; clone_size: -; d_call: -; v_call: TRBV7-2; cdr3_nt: TGTGCCAGCTCACCGACTCGGTTCGAGCAGTTCTTC; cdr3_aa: CASSPTRFEQFF
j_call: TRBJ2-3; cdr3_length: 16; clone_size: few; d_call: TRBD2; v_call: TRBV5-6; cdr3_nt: TGTGCCAGCAACCTTCGGACTAGCGGGAAAGGGGATACGCAGTATTTT; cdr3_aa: CASNLRTSGKGDTQYF
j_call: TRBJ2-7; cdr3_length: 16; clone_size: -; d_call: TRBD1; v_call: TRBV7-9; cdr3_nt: TGTGCCAGCAGCTTGGGACAGGGGGCGCGTTACTACGAGCAGTACTTC; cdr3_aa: CASSLGQGARYYEQYF
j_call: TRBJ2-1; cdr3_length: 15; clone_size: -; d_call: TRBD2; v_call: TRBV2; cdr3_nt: TGTGCCAGCAAGGGAGGGACTAGCTCCTACAATGAGCAGTTCTTC; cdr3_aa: CASKGGTSSYNEQFF
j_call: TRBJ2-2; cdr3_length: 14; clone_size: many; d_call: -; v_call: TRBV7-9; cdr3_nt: TGTGCCAGCAGCTTTGACAGGACCACCGGGGAGCTGTTTTTT; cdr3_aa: CASSFDRTTGELFF
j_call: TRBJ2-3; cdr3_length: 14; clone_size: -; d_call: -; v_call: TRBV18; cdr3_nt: TGTGCCAGCCAAACCTCTCTGGGCACAGATACGCAGTATTTT; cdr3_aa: CASQTSLGTDTQYF